The 9 T cell receptor beta chains below were found in one sample sequenced in a study of shared clonotypes between healthy human individuals. Some clones are missing from TCRdb's copy, which holds only in-frame ones; the method was immunoSEQ multiplex PCR. Among about 2.5 million clones, just under 95% were seen once, and the ten largest hold 0.3% to 0.45%. The material sequenced was naive CD4+ T cells from PBMCs. Indicated subset: CD45RA+ positively selected. The origin of the receptors is a man between 18 and 29 years old in good health. Some clones in this sample may be carry-over from other donors' samples.

This chain links TRBV18 with TRBJ1-4; 8 bases agree with TRBD1. This CDR3 spans 16 amino acids. Germline loops: CDR1 KGHSH, CDR2 LQKENI. V lost 2 bases, J lost 5 bases, and 7 bases stayed unmatched. Written as DNA, the CDR3 is TGTGCCAGCTCACCATGGACAGGGAGGGGGAATGAAAAACTGTTTTTT. It specifies CASSPWTGRGNEKLFF.

J is TRBJ2-5 and V is TRBV5-1, with TRBD2 identical over 10 bases. V dropped 0 bases and J dropped 7; count of bases not matched to a gene: 6. CDR1 is SGHRS and CDR2 is YFSETQ in the germline V gene. The CDR3 loop spans 15 amino acids. The chain's CDR3 is CASSLAPSGSGTQYF. CDR3 sequence (DNA): TGCGCCAGCAGCTTGGCCCCTAGCGGGAGCGGGACCCAGTACTTC.

This clone has only one observation. Here the CDR3 reads CASSSQTGRNTEAFF. The CDR3 DNA reads TGTGCCAGCAGCTCCCAGACAGGGCGGAACACTGAAGCTTTCTTT. This chain links TRBV7-8 with TRBJ1-1, with 7 bases matching TRBD1. This CDR3 is built from 15 residues. J was trimmed by 1 base and V by 4 bases; bases with no gene match: 6. CDR1 is SGHVS and CDR2 is FQNEAQ in the germline V gene.

The V gene is TRBV15, the J gene TRBJ2-7; no definite D call. Per the germline V gene, CDR1 is LNHNV and CDR2 is YYDKDF (reference sequence). Trimming removed 3 bases from V and 2 bases from J, with 14 bases in between. The CDR3 contains 15 residues. The CDR3 region has the DNA TGTGCCACCAGCAGCGGCCTCACCGGCACCTACGAGCAGTACTTC. This translates into CATSSGLTGTYEQYF.

The rearrangement links TRBV5-1 to TRBJ2-7; 7 bases line up with TRBD2. With V trimmed by 4 bases and J by 9 bases, 10 bases remained unmatched. This CDR3 has 13 amino acids. CDR1 SGHRS and CDR2 YFSETQ come from the germline V gene. The CDR3 bases are TGCGCCAGCAGCCCGACGGGCCCGGGGGGGCAGTACTTC. Its protein product is CASSPTGPGGQYF.

The chain recombines TRBV18 with TRBJ2-2, with TRBD1 as a possible D gene (5 bases). Deletions cut 4 bases from V and 4 bases from J, with 19 bases between. Germline CDR1 is KGHSH and CDR2 is LQKENI. This CDR3 is 17 amino acids long. CDR3 protein: CASSQLTTGRVTGELFF. CDR3 coding DNA: TGTGCCAGCTCACAACTGACAACAGGTCGGGTCACCGGGGAGCTGTTTTTT.

The table lists this clone with a count of one. The chain links TRBV5-1 to TRBJ2-7, with D perhaps given as TRBD1 or TRBD2 (5 bases each). The V and J ends lost 4 bases and 13 bases respectively, with 27 bases between them. Germline V lookup: CDR1 SGHRS, CDR2 YFSETQ. The CDR3 spans 15 residues. CDR3 loop: CASSPAAGLPSGHYF. CDR3 in DNA: TGCGCCAGCAGCCCGGCGGCAGGGCTCCCCTCGGGGCATTACTTC.

V gene TRBV6-5 combines with J gene TRBJ1-2, with D perhaps matching TRBD1 (5 bases). This CDR3 is built from 13 residues. Trimming cost V 2 bases and J 5 bases, with 9 bases left between them. From germline, CDR1 is MNHEY and CDR2 SVGAGI. The CDR3: CASSYDRLYGYTF. CDR3 sequence (DNA): TGTGCCAGCAGTTACGACAGACTTTATGGCTACACCTTC.

In DNA, the CDR3 is TGTGCCAGCAGCGTGCAGGGGCAGGTCTATGGCTACACCTTC. Protein: CASSVQGQVYGYTF. The chain couples TRBV9 to TRBJ1-2; perhaps TRBD1 as D (6 bases). Germline values: CDR1 SGDLS, CDR2 YYNGEE. The CDR3 covers 14 residues. V lost 2 bases and J 4 bases, leaving 12 bases between the germline ends.